This TCR beta chain was sequenced for a study of human T cells and chemical hapten exposure. In the study overall: Small volume differences among pooled libraries mainly caused per-sample TCR yield variation.

This sample's time point: patch test 2, 6 weeks after DPC sensitization. Treatment indicated: therapeutic diphenylcyclopropenone sensitization with weekly scalp DPC. Study-wide findings and caveats: With DPC sensitization, TCRs exceeding 1 in 1000 frequency showed no change. A positive correlation with patch test score was shown by PT1 expanded TCR counts.

The library labeled individual cDNA molecules by adding unique molecular identifiers to them. TCRdb used MiXCR to reprocess the RACE reads, holding one entry per CDR3 protein. The sample shows about 350,000 distinct CDR3 sequences, about 6.9% of them seen only once. The CDR3 length is 14 residues. CDR1 and CDR2 from the germline V gene are SGHKS and YYEKEE (reference sequence). The ends were cut back, 5 bases at V and 5 bases at J, with 13 bases in the middle. This clonotype was counted at least ten times. Its antigen is unknown. This sequence was found in a woman younger than 35 with alopecia areata. Some clones in this sample may be carry-over from other donors' samples. Here the sequenced sample was whole blood, taken in connection with sensitization to the hapten diphenylcyclopropenone (DPC). The genes are TRBV5-5 and TRBJ1-4, with a possible D match to TRBD1 (5 bases). CDR3 in amino acids: CASSYGTQNEKLFF. CDR3 DNA: TGTGCCAGCAGTTACGGGACGCAGAATGAAAAACTGTTTTTT.